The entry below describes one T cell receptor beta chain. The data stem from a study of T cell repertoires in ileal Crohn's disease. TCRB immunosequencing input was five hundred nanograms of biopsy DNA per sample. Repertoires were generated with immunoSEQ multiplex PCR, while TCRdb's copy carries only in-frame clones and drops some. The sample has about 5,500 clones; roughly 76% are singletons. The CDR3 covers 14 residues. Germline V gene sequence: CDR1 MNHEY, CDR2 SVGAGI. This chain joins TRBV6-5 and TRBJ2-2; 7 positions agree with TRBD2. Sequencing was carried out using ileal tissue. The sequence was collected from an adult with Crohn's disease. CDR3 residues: CAAGRGSNTGELFF. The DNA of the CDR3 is TGTGCAGCTGGGAGGGGCTCGAACACCGGGGAGCTGTTTTTT.